This is a list of T cell receptor beta chains from one sample in a study of blood T cell repertoires in COVID-19. Clones were sequenced by immunoSEQ multiplex PCR, and TCRdb holds only the in-frame ones, with some missing. The sample carries a few hundred thousand clones, about 90% recorded once. The sequenced sample consisted of PBMCs or T cells enriched from blood (not recorded which). The receptor set was obtained from a woman aged 18-29 years with acute COVID-19. Each CDR3 is given with its conserved first and last residue. A D gene is named only where the DNA matches it firmly. For some rows the clone size is stated as once, few or many, or as a class when expanded; others skip it.

TRBD1 TRBJ1-2 . TRBV27 TGTGCCAGCAGTTTATCCCAGACAGGGGTAAGCTATGGCTACACCTTC CASSLSQTGVSYGYTF
. TRBJ1-6 . TRBV28 TGTGCCAGCAGCCTAGGGGGACCCCTCCACTTT CASSLGGPLHF
. TRBJ2-5 . TRBV29-1 TGCAGCGTCCTACAGAGAAAGCAAGAGACCCAGTACTTC CSVLQRKQETQYF
. TRBJ1-2 . TRBV4-2 TGTGCCAGCAGCCCAAGTCAGAGCGGGGGGCGCGACTATGGCTACACCTTC CASSPSQSGGRDYGYTF
TRBD1 TRBJ2-5 few TRBV28 TGTGCCAGCAGTGACCAACAGGGGGCATGGCGAGAGACCCAGTACTTC CASSDQQGAWRETQYF
TRBD2 TRBJ2-1 . TRBV3-1/TRBV3-2 TGTGCCAGCAGCCTGAACCGGGAGGCCCCGCAGTTCTTC CASSLNREAPQFF
. TRBJ1-1 . TRBV28 TGTGCCAGCAGTTTCTCTGGGACATCTGATTACACTGAAGCTTTCTTT CASSFSGTSDYTEAFF
TRBD1 TRBJ1-1 . TRBV5-8 TGTGCCAGCAGCTTGGGAGACAGGGATCTGGTTGGTGAAGCTTTCTTT CASSLGDRDLVGEAFF
TRBD1 TRBJ2-1 . TRBV11-3 TGTGCCAGCAGCCCCGGGACAGGAAATCGAAATGAGCAGTTCTTC CASSPGTGNRNEQFF
TRBD2 TRBJ2-2 . TRBV24-1 TGTGCCACCAGTGATGGACGGACTAGTTGGGGGGAGCTGTTTTTT CATSDGRTSWGELFF
. TRBJ1-3 . TRBV19 TGTGCCAGTAATCCAGGGCAGACTGGAAACACCATATATTTT CASNPGQTGNTIYF
. TRBJ2-7 . TRBV5-1 TGCGCCAGCAGTCAAAACGGGATTAAATACGAGCAGTACTTC CASSQNGIKYEQYF
. TRBJ1-2 few TRBV7-2 TGTGCCAGCAGTCCGGACGGACTTAACTATGGCTACACCTTC CASSPDGLNYGYTF
. TRBJ1-6 . TRBV29-1 TGCAGCACCCCACCCAGGGTGTTCCTTTATAATTCACCCCTCCACTTT CSTPPRVFLYNSPLHF
TRBD1 TRBJ1-2 . TRBV5-1 TGCGCCAGCAGCACCACAGGGGGCAATGGCTACACCTTC CASSTTGGNGYTF
TRBD1 TRBJ2-7 . TRBV5-1 TGCGCCAGCAGCTTGGGGACAGGGAACTACGAGCAGTACTTC CASSLGTGNYEQYF
. TRBJ2-2 . TRBV18 TGTGCCAGCTCACGGTCAGTTCCTGCAACCAACACCGGGGAGCTGTTTTTT CASSRSVPATNTGELFF
TRBD2 TRBJ2-1 . TRBV19 TGTGCCAGTAGTATAGATTTGCCAGCGGGGACCAATGAGCAGTTCTTC CASSIDLPAGTNEQFF
. TRBJ1-2 few TRBV11-3 TGTGCCAGCAGCTCCTGGAGGGGCTGGGGCTACACCTTC CASSSWRGWGYTF
TRBD1 TRBJ2-5 . TRBV19 TGTGCCAGTAAGGAAGGACAGGGTGACGAGACCCAGTACTTC CASKEGQGDETQYF
. TRBJ2-5 . TRBV27 TGTGCCAGCAGTCCGCCCCGACAGCCCCCACAAGAGACCCAGTACTTC CASSPPRQPPQETQYF
TRBD1 TRBJ1-6 . TRBV12-5 TGTGCTAGTGGTTTGCCCCGGGACAGGGGAAATTCACCCCTCCACTTT CASGLPRDRGNSPLHF
. TRBJ2-7 . TRBV28 TGTGCCCTCAAAACAGGGTCGAGCGAGCAGTACTTC CALKTGSSEQYF
. TRBJ2-7 . TRBV4-1 TGCGCCAGCAGCCAAGCGGTTTTGACAGAAAAATACTACGAGCAGTACTTC CASSQAVLTEKYYEQYF
. TRBJ1-2 . TRBV19 TGTGCCAGTAGGACACAGGGAGCCCCTAACTATGGCTACACCTTC CASRTQGAPNYGYTF
. TRBJ1-5 . TRBV28 TGTGCCAGCAGTTTTAAGACACCCCGACAAAATCAGCCCCAGCATTTT CASSFKTPRQNQPQHF